These T cell receptor beta chains were read from a single sample in a study of CD8 T cells in Susac syndrome. One entry per CDR3 protein, called by TCRdb with MiXCR from the immunoSEQ multiplex PCR reads. The profile shows about 83,000 distinct CDR3 sequences, around 93% of them singletons. Material: CD8+ T cells from PBMCs. The receptors originated from a human donor with Susac syndrome. Each CDR3 is given with its conserved first and last residue. The order of the fields is V gene, J gene, CDR3 protein.

TRBV7-9,TRBJ2-3,CASSLVSVSTDTQYF
TRBV5-1,TRBJ1-1,CASSLRYASDTEAFF
TRBV3-1,TRBJ2-7,CASSQGTGVYEQYF
TRBV10-3,TRBJ2-1,CAIRGAGAEQFF
TRBV25-1,TRBJ2-2,CASSELDTGELFF
TRBV30,TRBJ2-1,CAWTASDRANEQFF
TRBV4-1,TRBJ2-5,CASSQETSTLQETQYF
TRBV27,TRBJ2-7,CASSLAGRFYEQYF
TRBV30,TRBJ2-5,CAWKLAGETQYF
TRBV5-1,TRBJ2-6,CASSYLGDVLTF
TRBV28,TRBJ2-1,CASSPPVGSSLYNEQFF
TRBV19,TRBJ1-3,CASSVDDSGNTIYF
TRBV20-1,TRBJ1-5,CSASERQIHSNQPQHF
TRBV5-4,TRBJ2-1,CASSLGLFNEQFF
TRBV7-8,TRBJ2-2,CASSFSPGDGGELFF
TRBV4-1,TRBJ1-5,CASSPNRDRVFGQPQHF
TRBV7-9,TRBJ2-7,CASSLLTSYPPEQYF
TRBV12-3/TRBV12-4,TRBJ2-5,CASSLSLAGGETQYF
TRBV12-3/TRBV12-4,TRBJ1-1,CASSFDDEIEEAFF
TRBV13,TRBJ2-1,CASESQRETSAYNEQFF
TRBV6-5,TRBJ1-2,CASSSGTGKGYGYTF
TRBV9,TRBJ2-7,CASSLGQSGYEQYF
TRBV19,TRBJ1-2,CASRRGWPLEF
TRBV19,TRBJ1-1,CATKTGNTEAFF
TRBV9,TRBJ2-7,CASSAPGQVEQYF
TRBV5-6,TRBJ1-1,CASSLGVGSTEAFF
TRBV20-1,TRBJ2-1,CSARGPLVGRGDEQFF
TRBV20-1,TRBJ1-1,CSADPAWDRESTEAFF
TRBV13,TRBJ2-2,CASSLGTRTGELFF
TRBV19,TRBJ1-5,CASRPLTSNQPQHF
TRBV29-1,TRBJ2-5,CSGQGMETQYF
TRBV29-1,TRBJ2-7,CSGTGLDPYEQYF
TRBV29-1,TRBJ1-1,CSVEGGHLYYTEAFF
TRBV20-1,TRBJ1-5,CSARDLRGNQPQHF
TRBV29-1,TRBJ2-3,CSVVVPLAGGTDTQYF
TRBV27,TRBJ1-1,CASRLYGRTEAFF
TRBV11-2,TRBJ2-7,CASTDGVRRQYF
TRBV4-2,TRBJ2-5,CASSQGAETQYF
TRBV5-4,TRBJ2-3,CASSFPTSVHTDTQYF
TRBV5-6,TRBJ1-5,CASSFGTGGQPQHF
TRBV4-2,TRBJ2-7,CASSQVIEDYEQYF